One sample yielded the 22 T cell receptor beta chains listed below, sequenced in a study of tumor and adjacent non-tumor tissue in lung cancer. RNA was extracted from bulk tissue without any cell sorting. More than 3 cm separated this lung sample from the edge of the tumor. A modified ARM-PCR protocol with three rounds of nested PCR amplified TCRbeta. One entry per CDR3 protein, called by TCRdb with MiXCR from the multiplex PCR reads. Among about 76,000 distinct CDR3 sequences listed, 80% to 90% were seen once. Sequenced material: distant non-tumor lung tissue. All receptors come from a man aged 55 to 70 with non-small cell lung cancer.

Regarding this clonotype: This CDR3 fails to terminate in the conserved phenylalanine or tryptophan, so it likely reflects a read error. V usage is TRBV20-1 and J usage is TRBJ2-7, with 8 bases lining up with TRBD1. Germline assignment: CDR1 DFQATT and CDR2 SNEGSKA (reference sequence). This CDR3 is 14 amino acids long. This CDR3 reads CSASSGTGGHEQYY. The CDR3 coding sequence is TGTAGTGCTAGCTCCGGGACAGGAGGTCACGAGCAGTACTAC.

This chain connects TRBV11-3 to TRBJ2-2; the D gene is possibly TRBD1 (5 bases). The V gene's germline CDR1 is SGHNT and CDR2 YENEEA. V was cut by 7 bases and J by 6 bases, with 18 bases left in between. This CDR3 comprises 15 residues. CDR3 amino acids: CASNPWANRSGELFF. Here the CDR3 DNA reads TGTGCCAGCAACCCTTGGGCTAACAGGTCCGGGGAGCTGTTTTTT.

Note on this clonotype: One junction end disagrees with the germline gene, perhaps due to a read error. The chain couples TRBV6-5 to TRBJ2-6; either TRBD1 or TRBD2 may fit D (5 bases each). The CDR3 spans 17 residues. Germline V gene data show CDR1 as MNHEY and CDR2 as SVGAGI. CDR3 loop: CANSLAWASSGANVLTF. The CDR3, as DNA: TGTGCCAACAGTTTAGCGTGGGCCAGCTCTGGGGCAAACGTCCTGACTTTC.

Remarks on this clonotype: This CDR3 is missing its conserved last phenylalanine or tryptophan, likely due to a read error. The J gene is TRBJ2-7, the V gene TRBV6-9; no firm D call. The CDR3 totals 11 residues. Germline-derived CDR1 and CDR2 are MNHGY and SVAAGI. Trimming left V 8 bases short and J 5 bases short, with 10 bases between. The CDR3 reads CASPWLHEQYS. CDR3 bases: TGTGCCAGCCCCTGGTTACACGAGCAGTACTCC.

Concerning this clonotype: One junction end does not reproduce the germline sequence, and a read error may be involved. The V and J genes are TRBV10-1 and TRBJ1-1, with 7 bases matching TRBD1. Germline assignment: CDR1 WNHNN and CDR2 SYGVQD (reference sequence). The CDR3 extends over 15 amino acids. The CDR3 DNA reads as TGTGCCAGCAATGAGTCGACAGGGAGGAACACTGAAGCTTTCTTT. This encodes CASNESTGRNTEAFF.

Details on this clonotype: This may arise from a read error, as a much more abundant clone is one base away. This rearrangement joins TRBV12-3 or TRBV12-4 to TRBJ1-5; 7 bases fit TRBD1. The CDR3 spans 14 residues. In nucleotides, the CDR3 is TGTGTCAGCACCATCCAGGGGGTGGCTCAGCCCCAGCATTTT. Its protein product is CVSTIQGVAQPQHF.

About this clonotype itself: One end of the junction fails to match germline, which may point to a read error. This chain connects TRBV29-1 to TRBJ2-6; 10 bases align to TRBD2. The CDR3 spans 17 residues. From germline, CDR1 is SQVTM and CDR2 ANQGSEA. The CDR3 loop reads CSASSGTSVSGVNVLTF. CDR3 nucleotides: TGCAGCGCCTCTTCCGGGACTAGCGTCTCTGGGGTCAACGTCCTGACTTTC. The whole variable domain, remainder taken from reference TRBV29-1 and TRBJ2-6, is SAVISQKPSRDICQRGTSLTIQCQVDSQVTMMFWYRQQPGQSLTLIATANQGSEATYESGFVIDKFPISRPNLTFSTLTVSNMSPEDSSIYLCSASSGTSVSGVNVLTFGAGSRLTVL.

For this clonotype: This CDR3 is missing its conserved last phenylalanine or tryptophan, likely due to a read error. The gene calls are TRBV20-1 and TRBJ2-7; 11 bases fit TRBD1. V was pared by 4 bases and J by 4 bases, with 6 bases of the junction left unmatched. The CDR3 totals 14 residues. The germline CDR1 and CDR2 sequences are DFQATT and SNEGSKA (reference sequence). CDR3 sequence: CSANPGQGAYEQYL. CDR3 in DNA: TGCAGTGCTAACCCAGGACAGGGGGCATACGAGCAGTACTTA.

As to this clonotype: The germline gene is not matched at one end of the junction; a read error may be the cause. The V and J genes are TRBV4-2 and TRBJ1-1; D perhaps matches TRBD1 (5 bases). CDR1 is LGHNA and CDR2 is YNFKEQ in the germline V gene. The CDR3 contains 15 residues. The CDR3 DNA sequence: TGTGCCAGTAGCCATGAGGTCGGGCGGGGACTGTTGGCTTTCTTT. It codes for CASSHEVGRGLLAFF.

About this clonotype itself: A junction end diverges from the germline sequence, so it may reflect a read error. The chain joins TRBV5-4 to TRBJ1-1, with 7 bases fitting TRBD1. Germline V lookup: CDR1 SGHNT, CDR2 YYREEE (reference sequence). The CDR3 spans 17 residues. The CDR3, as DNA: TGTACCAGCAGCGCCGGTCGACAGGGACGAGGCGACAGTCAAGCTTTCTTT. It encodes CTSSAGRQGRGDSQAFF.

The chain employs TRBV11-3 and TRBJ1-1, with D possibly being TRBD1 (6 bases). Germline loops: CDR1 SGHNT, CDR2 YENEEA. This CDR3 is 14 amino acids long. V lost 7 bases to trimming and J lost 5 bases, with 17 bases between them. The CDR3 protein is CASNSHGQYTEAFF. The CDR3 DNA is TGTGCCAGCAACTCGCACGGACAGTATACTGAAGCTTTCTTT.

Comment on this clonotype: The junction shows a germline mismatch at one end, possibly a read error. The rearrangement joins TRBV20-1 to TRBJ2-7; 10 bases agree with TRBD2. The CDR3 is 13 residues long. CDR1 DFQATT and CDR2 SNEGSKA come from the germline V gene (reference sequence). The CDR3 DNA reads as TGCAGTGCTGGACTAGCGGACGGAGACGAGCGGTACTTC. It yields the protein CSAGLADGDERYF.

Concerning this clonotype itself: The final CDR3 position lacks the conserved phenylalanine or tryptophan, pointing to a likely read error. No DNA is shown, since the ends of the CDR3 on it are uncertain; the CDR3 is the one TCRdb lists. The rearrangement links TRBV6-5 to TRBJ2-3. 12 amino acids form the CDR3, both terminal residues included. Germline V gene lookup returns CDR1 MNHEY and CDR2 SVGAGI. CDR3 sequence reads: CDSSAGTDTQYY.

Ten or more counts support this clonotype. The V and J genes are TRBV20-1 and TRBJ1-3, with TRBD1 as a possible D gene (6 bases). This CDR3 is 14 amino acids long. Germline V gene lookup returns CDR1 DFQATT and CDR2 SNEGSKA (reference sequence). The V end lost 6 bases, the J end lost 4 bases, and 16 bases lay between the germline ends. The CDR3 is CSAPVGGKGNTIYF. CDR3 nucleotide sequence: TGCAGTGCCCCGGTGGGGGGCAAAGGAAACACCATATATTTT.

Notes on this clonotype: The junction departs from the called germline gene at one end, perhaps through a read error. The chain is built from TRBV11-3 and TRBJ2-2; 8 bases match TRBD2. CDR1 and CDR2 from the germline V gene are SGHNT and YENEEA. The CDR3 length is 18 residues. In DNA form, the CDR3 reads TGTGCCAGCAGCTCCCGGGGAGCGGGAGAATACAGAGCCAGGGAGCAGTTTTTT. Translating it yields CASSSRGAGEYRAREQFF.

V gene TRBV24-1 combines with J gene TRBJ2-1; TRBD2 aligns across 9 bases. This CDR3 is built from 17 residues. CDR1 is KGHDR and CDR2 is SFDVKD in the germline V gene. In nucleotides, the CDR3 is TGTGCTAGCAGTGATTATAATAGCGGGAGCTCCTACAATGAGCAGTTCTTC. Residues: CASSDYNSGSSYNEQFF.

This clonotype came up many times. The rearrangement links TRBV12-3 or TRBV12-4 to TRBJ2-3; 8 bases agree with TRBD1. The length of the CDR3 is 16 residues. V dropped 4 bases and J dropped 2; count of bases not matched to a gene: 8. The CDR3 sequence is CASSSGTGVNTDTQYF. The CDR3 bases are TGTGCCAGCAGTTCCGGGACAGGCGTAAACACAGATACGCAGTATTTT.

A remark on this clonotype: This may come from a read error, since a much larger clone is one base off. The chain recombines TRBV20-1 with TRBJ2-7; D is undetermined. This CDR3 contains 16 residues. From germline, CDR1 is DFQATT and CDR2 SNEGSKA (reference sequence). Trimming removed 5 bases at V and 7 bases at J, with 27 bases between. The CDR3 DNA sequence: TGCAGTGCTCCCCACCAGGAGACCCAGACCCCGCGGGAGCAGTACTTC. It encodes CSAPHQETQTPREQYF.

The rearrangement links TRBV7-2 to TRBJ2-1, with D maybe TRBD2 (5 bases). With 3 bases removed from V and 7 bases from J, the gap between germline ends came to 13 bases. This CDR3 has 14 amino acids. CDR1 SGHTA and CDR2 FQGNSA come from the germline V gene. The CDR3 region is CASSLVTNSNEQFF. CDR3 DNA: TGTGCCAGCAGCTTGGTGACTAACTCGAATGAGCAGTTCTTC.

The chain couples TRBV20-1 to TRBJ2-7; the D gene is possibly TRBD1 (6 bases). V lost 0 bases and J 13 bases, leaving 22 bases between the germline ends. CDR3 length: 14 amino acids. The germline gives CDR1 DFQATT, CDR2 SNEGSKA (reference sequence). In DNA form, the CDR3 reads TGCAGTGCTAGAGAGTCAGGGGATACCTACGAACACTACTTC. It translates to CSARESGDTYEHYF.

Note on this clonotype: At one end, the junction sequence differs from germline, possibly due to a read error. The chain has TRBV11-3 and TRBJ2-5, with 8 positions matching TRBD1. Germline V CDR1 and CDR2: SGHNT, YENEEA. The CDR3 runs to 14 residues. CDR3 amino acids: CDSSKTDREETQYF. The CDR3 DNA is TGTGACAGTAGCAAAACGGACAGGGAAGAGACCCAGTACTTT.

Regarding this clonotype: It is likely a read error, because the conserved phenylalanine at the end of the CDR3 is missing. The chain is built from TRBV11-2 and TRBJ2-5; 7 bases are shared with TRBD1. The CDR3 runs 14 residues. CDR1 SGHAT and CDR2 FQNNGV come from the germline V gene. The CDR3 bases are TGCGCCAGCAACTCAGGACAGGTCCAAGAGACCCAGTACTTA. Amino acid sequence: CASNSGQVQETQYL.